These 27 T cell receptor beta chains were sequenced from one sample in a study of CDR3 diversity in severe acne. TCRdb recomputed calls from the PCR reads with MiXCR, one row per CDR3 protein. The table records around 91,000 distinct CDR3 sequences, 50% to 65% of them present only once. The sequencing sample was made of blood. The receptors were sampled from a male donor in good health, without acne.

Details on this clonotype: At one end the junction does not follow the germline gene, possibly because of a read error. This chain connects TRBV3-1 to TRBJ1-1; D perhaps matches TRBD1 (6 bases). Germline CDR1 is LGHDT and CDR2 is YNNKEL (reference sequence). The CDR3 extends over 14 amino acids. Here the CDR3 reads CAGSLGGSDAEAFF. For the CDR3, the DNA is TGTGCCGGCAGCCTAGGGGGATCTGACGCTGAAGCTTTCTTT.

This clonotype has ten or more counts. The chain recombines TRBV19 with TRBJ1-2, with D possibly TRBD1 on 5 matching bases. CDR3 size: 15 residues. Germline CDR1 reads LNHDA; CDR2 reads SQIVND (reference sequence). Trimming took off 6 bases at V and 2 bases at J, with 16 bases between the two ends. CDR3: CASRTTGGANYGYTF. The CDR3 nucleotides read TGTGCCAGTAGGACAACCGGAGGGGCGAACTATGGCTACACCTTC.

The gene calls are TRBV20-1 and TRBJ2-7, with TRBD2 matching 15 bases. V lost 3 bases to trimming and J lost 7 bases; unmatched junction nucleotides: 4. Germline CDR1 reads DFQATT; CDR2 reads SNEGSKA (reference sequence). This CDR3 has 14 amino acids. The CDR3 reads CSARGLAGGGEQYF. The CDR3, as DNA: TGCAGTGCTAGGGGACTAGCGGGAGGAGGAGAGCAGTACTTC.

The chain joins TRBV29-1 to TRBJ1-2; 7 bases match TRBD1. CDR3 length equals 15 residues. Germline loops: CDR1 SQVTM, CDR2 ANQGSEA. V gave up 6 bases and J gave up 0 bases; unmatched junction bases: 10. DNA for the CDR3: TGCAGCGTCAAGGGGGCTAGGGGAGCTAACTATGGCTACACCTTC. This translates into CSVKGARGANYGYTF.

This clonotype was counted at least ten times. The genes are TRBV9 and TRBJ2-5, with 14 bases matching TRBD2. V shed 0 bases, J shed 0 bases, and the junction held 10 bases outside the gene matches. CDR1 and CDR2 from the germline V gene are SGDLS and YYNGEE. The length of the CDR3 is 20 residues. The CDR3 loop reads CASSVAPTSGGEEYQETQYF. The CDR3 DNA reads TGTGCCAGCAGCGTAGCTCCGACTAGCGGGGGGGAAGAGTACCAAGAGACCCAGTACTTC.

This clonotype has at least ten counts. The rearrangement joins TRBV9 to TRBJ2-3; 14 bases are a match to TRBD2. CDR1 is SGDLS and CDR2 is YYNGEE in the germline V gene. There are 16 residues in the CDR3. The J segment lost 6 bases and the V segment lost 4 bases, leaving 7 bases of the junction unmatched. The CDR3 nucleotides read TGTGCCAGCAGCCTCGGACTAGCGGGAGGTTCTGATACGCAGTATTTT. It specifies CASSLGLAGGSDTQYF.

This clonotype was detected many times. The genes are TRBV7-9 and TRBJ1-1; D is undetermined. The V and J ends lost 3 bases and 6 bases respectively, with 17 bases between them. Germline loops: CDR1 SEHNR, CDR2 FQNEAQ (reference sequence). The CDR3 sequence is 15 residues long. CDR3 in DNA: TGTGCCAGCAGCTTTTTGTCGTATGGGCACGCTGAAGCTTTCTTT. This gives the protein CASSFLSYGHAEAFF.

The rearrangement joins TRBV6-5 to TRBJ2-2; 7 bases align to TRBD1. Germline values: CDR1 MNHEY, CDR2 SVGAGI. The CDR3 has 17 residues. Losses at the gene ends were 0 bases for V and 2 bases for J; bases not matched to a gene: 6. CDR3 DNA: TGTGCCAGCAGTTACTCCGGGACAGAGATAAACACCGGGGAGCTGTTTTTT. Protein: CASSYSGTEINTGELFF.

The chain has TRBV20-1 and TRBJ2-5, with 7 bases aligning to TRBD2. CDR3 size: 16 residues. The germline V gene encodes CDR1 DFQATT and CDR2 SNEGSKA (reference sequence). The CDR3 here is CSKQKFASGDQETQYF. The CDR3 DNA is TGCTCAAAGCAAAAGTTTGCTAGCGGAGACCAAGAGACCCAGTACTTC.

This clonotype was seen more than once but under ten times. V and J are TRBV7-2 and TRBJ2-7; TRBD2 matches at 14 bases. The V and J ends lost 5 bases and 2 bases, in that order; junction bases with no gene match: 2. Germline values: CDR1 SGHTA, CDR2 FQGNSA. This CDR3 comprises 15 residues. CDR3 nucleotide sequence: TGTGCCAGCAGCGGGACTAGCGGGAGTGCCTACGAGCAGTACTTC. This translates into CASSGTSGSAYEQYF.

A word on this clonotype: An end of the junction does not agree with germline; a read error may underlie this. This sequence joins TRBV29-1 and TRBJ2-5; 9 bases are a match to TRBD2. This CDR3 has 17 amino acids. The germline CDR1 and CDR2 sequences are SQVTM and ANQGSEA. CDR3 coding DNA: TGCAGCGTTGAAGGGACAGGAGTTGCGGGAGGGTACGAGACCCAGTGCTTC. This translates into CSVEGTGVAGGYETQCF.

This clonotype was found a few times. This rearrangement joins TRBV24-1 to TRBJ1-5; 8 positions match TRBD1. V shed 4 bases and J 5 bases; nucleotides not matched to a gene: 3. The germline CDR1 and CDR2 sequences are KGHDR and SFDVKD. The CDR3 is made up of 14 amino acids. CDR3 nucleotide sequence: TGTGCCACCAGTGAGCCGGACAGGGATCAGCCCCAGCATTTT. Protein: CATSEPDRDQPQHF.

This rearrangement joins TRBV2 to TRBJ2-3, with TRBD2 matching over 16 bases. Germline assignment: CDR1 SNHLY and CDR2 FYNNEI. The V gene end was trimmed by 6 bases and the J gene end by 5 bases; junction bases not matched to a gene: 11. CDR3 length: 18 amino acids. DNA for the CDR3: TGTGCCAGCAGCCGGGGACTAGCGGGGGGGCCGTCGAGAGATACGCAGTATTTT. Amino acid sequence: CASSRGLAGGPSRDTQYF.

The DNA of the CDR3 is TGTGCCAGTAGAAACGGGGACGGTGGGGATGTCGAGCAGTACTTC. Its translation: CASRNGDGGDVEQYF. This sequence joins TRBV19 and TRBJ2-7; either TRBD1 or TRBD2 may fit D (5 bases each). CDR3 length: 15 amino acids. Trimming removed 6 bases from V and 6 bases from J, with 21 bases in between. Germline CDR1 LNHDA, CDR2 SQIVND (reference sequence).

Comment on this clonotype: A read error is likely, as this CDR3 ends without the conserved phenylalanine or tryptophan. The chain carries TRBV2 and TRBJ1-1; D not certain. CDR1 and CDR2 (germline): SNHLY, FYNNEI. Trimming pared 7 bases from V and 3 bases from J, leaving 15 bases between. CDR3 length: 14 amino acids. This chain's CDR3 is CASTAGWGYTEAFL. The CDR3 DNA sequence: TGTGCCAGCACTGCCGGTTGGGGTTACACTGAAGCTTTCCTT.

This clonotype was detected only a few times. V gene TRBV7-9 combines with J gene TRBJ2-1; 11 nucleotides line up with TRBD2. The CDR3 covers 15 residues. The germline V gene has CDR1 SEHNR and CDR2 FQNEAQ (reference sequence). Trimming removed 3 bases from V and 6 bases from J; junction bases left unmatched: 4. CDR3 amino acids: CASSLPGTSGNEQFF. The CDR3 bases are TGTGCCAGCAGCTTGCCCGGGACTAGCGGCAATGAGCAGTTCTTC.

V and J are TRBV7-9 and TRBJ2-7; 9 bases fit TRBD1. V trimming: 5 bases; J trimming: 2 bases; junction bases outside the gene matches: 10. Germline loops: CDR1 SEHNR, CDR2 FQNEAQ (reference sequence). The length of the CDR3 is 16 residues. The CDR3 DNA reads TGTGCCAGCAGCCTCGGGACAGGGACTCCGACCTACGAGCAGTACTTC. It yields the protein CASSLGTGTPTYEQYF.

V usage is TRBV11-2 and J usage is TRBJ2-5, with D tentatively TRBD2 (6 bases). Germline V gene sequence: CDR1 SGHAT, CDR2 FQNNGV. This CDR3 region has 16 residues. The V end was cut by 1 base, the J end by 1 base, with 13 bases between. CDR3 residues: CASSLAGGVVQETQYF. The CDR3 nucleotides are TGTGCCAGCAGCTTAGCGGGCGGGGTGGTCCAAGAGACCCAGTACTTC.

The rearrangement joins TRBV2 to TRBJ1-6; no definite D call. CDR1 and CDR2 (germline): SNHLY, FYNNEI. Trimming took off 6 bases at V and 10 bases at J, with 28 bases between the two ends. There are 18 residues in the CDR3. The chain's CDR3 is CASSQTFAGGGVGSPLHF. For the CDR3, the DNA is TGTGCCAGCAGCCAAACATTTGCGGGAGGCGGGGTAGGGTCACCCCTCCACTTT.

The rearrangement links TRBV20-1 to TRBJ2-1; TRBD2 matches 10 bases. V lost 2 bases and J lost 8; bases outside the gene matches: 6. The CDR3 contains 14 residues. Germline V gene lookup returns CDR1 DFQATT and CDR2 SNEGSKA (reference sequence). DNA for the CDR3: TGCAGTGCTAGAATTACTAGCGGGAACGATGAGCAGTTCTTC. Translating it yields CSARITSGNDEQFF.

V and J are TRBV11-2 and TRBJ2-5; 8 nucleotides line up with TRBD2. The J segment lost 4 bases and the V segment lost 2 bases, leaving 3 bases of the junction unmatched. Per the germline V gene, CDR1 is SGHAT and CDR2 is FQNNGV. The CDR3 loop spans 14 amino acids. The CDR3 protein is CASSLTGGPETQYF. CDR3 bases: TGTGCCAGCAGCTTAACGGGGGGGCCAGAGACCCAGTACTTC.

In this sample, this clonotype turned up many times. The chain couples TRBV18 to TRBJ2-5; a weak D match, TRBD2 (5 bases). Germline lookup yields CDR1 KGHSH and CDR2 LQKENI. V was cut by 2 bases and J by 3 bases, with 13 bases left in between. The CDR3 has 15 residues. The CDR3 sequence: CASSPEGRLKETQYF. The CDR3 nucleotides are TGTGCCAGCTCACCAGAAGGGAGACTCAAAGAGACCCAGTACTTC.

Regarding this clonotype: Being one base from a much bigger clone, this may be a read error. This chain joins TRBV25-1 and TRBJ1-3; D is unresolved. This CDR3 has 12 amino acids. In germline, CDR1 is MGHDK, CDR2 SYGVNS. The CDR3 DNA reads TGTGCCAGCAGTGAACTTGGAAACACCGTATATTTT. Residues: CASSELGNTVYF.

The V and J genes are TRBV2 and TRBJ2-3; TRBD1 aligns across 8 bases. Germline assignment: CDR1 SNHLY and CDR2 FYNNEI. The CDR3 is 15 amino acids. V was pared by 6 bases and J by 5 bases, with 10 bases of the junction left unmatched. The CDR3 reads CASRPGQGGGDTQYF. The CDR3 coding sequence is TGTGCCAGCAGACCCGGACAGGGAGGAGGAGATACGCAGTATTTT.

The V and J genes are TRBV6-5 and TRBJ1-2; the D is unclear. V lost 5 bases and J 0 bases, leaving 13 bases between the germline ends. The CDR3 loop spans 15 amino acids. From germline, CDR1 is MNHEY and CDR2 SVGAGI. The CDR3, as DNA: TGTGCCAGCAGTCTGGGGTTCACCTCTAACTATGGCTACACCTTC. Its protein is CASSLGFTSNYGYTF.

This clonotype has a count of ten or more. The V gene is TRBV5-8, the J gene TRBJ1-2; D unresolved. The CDR3 is made up of 12 amino acids. Germline V gene lookup returns CDR1 SGHTS and CDR2 YDEGEE. Trimming cost V 1 base and J 3 bases, with 4 bases left between them. In DNA form, the CDR3 reads TGTGCCAGCAGCTTGACGGACTATGGCTACACCTTC. Residues: CASSLTDYGYTF.

The genes are TRBV6-1 and TRBJ2-7, with 7 bases matching TRBD1. This CDR3 is built from 17 residues. The V segment lost 6 bases and the J segment 2 bases; nucleotides outside the gene matches: 16. Germline CDR1 reads MNHNS; CDR2 reads SASEGT. CDR3 coding DNA: TGTGCCAGCAGATGGTCGATGGTGGGGACAGAGACCTACGAGCAGTACTTC. Its protein is CASRWSMVGTETYEQYF.